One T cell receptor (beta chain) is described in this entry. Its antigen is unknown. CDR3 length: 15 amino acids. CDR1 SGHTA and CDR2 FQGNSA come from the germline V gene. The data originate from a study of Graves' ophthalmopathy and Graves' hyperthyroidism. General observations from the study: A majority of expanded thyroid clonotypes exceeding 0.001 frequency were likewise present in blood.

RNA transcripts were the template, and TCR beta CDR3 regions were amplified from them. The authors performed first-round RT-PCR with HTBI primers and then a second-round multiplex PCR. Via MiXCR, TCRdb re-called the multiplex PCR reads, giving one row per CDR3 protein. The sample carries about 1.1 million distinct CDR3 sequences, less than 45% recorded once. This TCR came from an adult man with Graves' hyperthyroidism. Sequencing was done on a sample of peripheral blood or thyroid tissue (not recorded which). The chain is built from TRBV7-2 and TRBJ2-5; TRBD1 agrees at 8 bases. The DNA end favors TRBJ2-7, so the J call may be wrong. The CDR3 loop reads CASSSALGTGYEQYF. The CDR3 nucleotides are TGTGCCAGCAGTTCCGCGCTAGGGACAGGTTACGAGCAGTACTTC.